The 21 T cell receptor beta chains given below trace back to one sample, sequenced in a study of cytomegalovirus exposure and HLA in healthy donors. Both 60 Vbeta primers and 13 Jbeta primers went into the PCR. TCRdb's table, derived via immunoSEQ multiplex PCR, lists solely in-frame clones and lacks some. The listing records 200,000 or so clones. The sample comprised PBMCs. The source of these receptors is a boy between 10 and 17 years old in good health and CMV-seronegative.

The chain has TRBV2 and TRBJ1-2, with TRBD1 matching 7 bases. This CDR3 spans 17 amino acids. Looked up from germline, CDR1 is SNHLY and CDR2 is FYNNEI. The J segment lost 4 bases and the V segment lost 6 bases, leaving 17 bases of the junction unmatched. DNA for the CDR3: TGTGCCAGCAGGGGACACGGGGACAGCGCGAATTTCTATGGCTACACCTTC. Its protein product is CASRGHGDSANFYGYTF.

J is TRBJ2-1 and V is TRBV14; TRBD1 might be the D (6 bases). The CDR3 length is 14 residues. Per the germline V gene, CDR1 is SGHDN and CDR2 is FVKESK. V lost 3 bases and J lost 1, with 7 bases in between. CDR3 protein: CASSHTGSYNEQFF. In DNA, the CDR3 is TGTGCCAGCAGCCATACAGGGTCCTACAATGAGCAGTTCTTC. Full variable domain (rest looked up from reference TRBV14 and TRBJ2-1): EAGVTQFPSHSVIEKGQTVTLRCDPISGHDNLYWYRRVMGKEIKFLLHFVKESKQDESGMPNNRFLAERTGGTYSTLKVQPAELEDSGVYFCASSHTGSYNEQFFGPGTRLTVL.

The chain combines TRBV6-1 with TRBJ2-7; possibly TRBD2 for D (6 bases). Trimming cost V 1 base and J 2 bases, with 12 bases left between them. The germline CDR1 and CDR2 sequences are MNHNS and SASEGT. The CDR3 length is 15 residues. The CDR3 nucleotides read TGTGCCAGCAGTGAAGAGGAGGGAACCCCCTACGAGCAGTACTTC. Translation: CASSEEEGTPYEQYF.

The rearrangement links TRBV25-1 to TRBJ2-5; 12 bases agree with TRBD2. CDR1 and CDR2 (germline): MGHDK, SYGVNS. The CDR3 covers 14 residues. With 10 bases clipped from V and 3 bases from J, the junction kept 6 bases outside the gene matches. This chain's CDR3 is CATTWTSGEETQYF. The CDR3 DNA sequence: TGTGCCACCACTTGGACTAGCGGGGAAGAGACCCAGTACTTC.

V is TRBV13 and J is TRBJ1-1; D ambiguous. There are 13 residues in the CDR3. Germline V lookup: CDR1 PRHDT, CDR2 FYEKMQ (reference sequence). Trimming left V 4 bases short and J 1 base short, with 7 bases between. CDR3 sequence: CASSSPGNTEAFF. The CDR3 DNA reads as TGTGCCAGCAGCTCCCCAGGGAACACTGAAGCTTTCTTT.

The CDR3 DNA reads as TGTGCCACGAAACTTGGACTAGCGCTCGAGACCCAGTACTTC. Amino acid sequence: CATKLGLALETQYF. The rearrangement uses TRBV6-1 and TRBJ2-5, with 9 bases lining up with TRBD2. This CDR3 spans 14 amino acids. Germline lookup yields CDR1 MNHNS and CDR2 SASEGT. The V gene end was trimmed by 10 bases and the J gene end by 5 bases; junction bases not matched to a gene: 11.

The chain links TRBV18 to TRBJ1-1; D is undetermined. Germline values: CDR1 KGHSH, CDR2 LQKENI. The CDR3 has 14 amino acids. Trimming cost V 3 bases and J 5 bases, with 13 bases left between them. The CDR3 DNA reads TGTGCCAGCTCACCCCTAAAAGAGAGAACTGAAGCTTTCTTT. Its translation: CASSPLKERTEAFF. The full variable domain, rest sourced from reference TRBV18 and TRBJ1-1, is NAGVMQNPRHLVRRRGQEARLRCSPMKGHSHVYWYRQLPEEGLKFMVYLQKENIIDESGMPKERFSAEFPKEGPSILRIQQVVRGDSAAYFCASSPLKERTEAFFGQGTRLTVV.

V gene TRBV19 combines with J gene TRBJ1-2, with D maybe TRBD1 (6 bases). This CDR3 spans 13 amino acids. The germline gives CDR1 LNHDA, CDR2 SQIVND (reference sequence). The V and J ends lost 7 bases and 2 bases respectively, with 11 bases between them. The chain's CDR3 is CASKVQGNYGYTF. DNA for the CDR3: TGTGCCAGTAAGGTTCAGGGGAACTATGGCTACACCTTC.

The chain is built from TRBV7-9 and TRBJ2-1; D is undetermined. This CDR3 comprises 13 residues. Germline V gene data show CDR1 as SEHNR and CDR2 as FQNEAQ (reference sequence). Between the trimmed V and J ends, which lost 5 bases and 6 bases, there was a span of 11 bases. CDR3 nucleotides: TGTGCCAGCAGCCCATCGGGTGGCAATGAGCAGTTCTTC. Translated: CASSPSGGNEQFF.

CDR3: CASSPNSGADTQYF. CDR3 coding DNA: TGTGCCAGCAGCCCGAACAGCGGCGCAGATACGCAGTATTTT. The chain employs TRBV2 and TRBJ2-3; a weak D match, TRBD2 (5 bases). This CDR3 contains 14 residues. With 6 bases removed from V and 4 bases from J, the gap between germline ends came to 14 bases. The germline V gene encodes CDR1 SNHLY and CDR2 FYNNEI.

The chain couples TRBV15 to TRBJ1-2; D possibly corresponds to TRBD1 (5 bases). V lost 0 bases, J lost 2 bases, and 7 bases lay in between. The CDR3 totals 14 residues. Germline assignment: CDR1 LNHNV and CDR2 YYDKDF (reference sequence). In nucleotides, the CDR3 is TGTGCCACCAGCAGAGAGCAGGGCAACTATGGCTACACCTTC. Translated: CATSREQGNYGYTF.

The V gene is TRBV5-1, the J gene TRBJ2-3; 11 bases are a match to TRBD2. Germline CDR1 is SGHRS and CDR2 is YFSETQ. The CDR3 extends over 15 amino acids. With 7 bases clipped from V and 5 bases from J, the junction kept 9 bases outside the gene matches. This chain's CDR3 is CASEFVAGGQDTQYF. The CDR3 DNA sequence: TGCGCCAGCGAGTTCGTAGCGGGGGGGCAAGATACGCAGTATTTT.

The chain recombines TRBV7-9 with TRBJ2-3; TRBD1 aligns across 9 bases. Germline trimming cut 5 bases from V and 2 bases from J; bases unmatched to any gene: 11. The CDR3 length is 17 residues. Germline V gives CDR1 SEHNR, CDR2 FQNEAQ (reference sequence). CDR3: CASSRSTGGPSTDTQYF. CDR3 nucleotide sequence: TGTGCCAGCAGCAGATCCACAGGGGGCCCCTCCACAGATACGCAGTATTTT.

For the CDR3, the DNA is TGCGCCAGCAGCCAACCAGGCAGGGGTATCACCGGGGAGCTGTTTTTT. This translates into CASSQPGRGITGELFF. V is TRBV4-1 and J is TRBJ2-2, with D maybe TRBD1 (6 bases). The V and J ends lost 2 bases and 4 bases respectively, with 14 bases between them. From germline, CDR1 is MGHRA and CDR2 YSYEKL. This CDR3 has 16 amino acids.

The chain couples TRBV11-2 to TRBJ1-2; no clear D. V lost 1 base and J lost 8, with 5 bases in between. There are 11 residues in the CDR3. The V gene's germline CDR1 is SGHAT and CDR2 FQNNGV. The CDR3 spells CASSLAGGYTF. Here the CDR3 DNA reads TGTGCCAGCAGCTTAGCGGGGGGCTACACCTTC.

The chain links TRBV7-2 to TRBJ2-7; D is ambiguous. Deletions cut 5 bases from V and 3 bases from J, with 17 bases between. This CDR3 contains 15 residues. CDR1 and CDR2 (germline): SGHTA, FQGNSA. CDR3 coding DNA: TGTGCCAGCAGCCCCCCTAACGCCCTAGGCTACGAGCAGTACTTC. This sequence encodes CASSPPNALGYEQYF.

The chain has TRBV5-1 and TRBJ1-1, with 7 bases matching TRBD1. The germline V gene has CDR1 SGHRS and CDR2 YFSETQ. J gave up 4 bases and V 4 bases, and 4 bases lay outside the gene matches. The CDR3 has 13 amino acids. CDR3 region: CASSLRQGTEAFF. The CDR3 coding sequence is TGCGCCAGCAGCCTTAGACAGGGCACTGAAGCTTTCTTT.

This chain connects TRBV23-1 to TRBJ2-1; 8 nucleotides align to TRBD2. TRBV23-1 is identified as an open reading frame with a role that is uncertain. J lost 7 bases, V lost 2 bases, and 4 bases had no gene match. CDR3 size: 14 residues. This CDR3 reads CASSQPTGGNEQFF. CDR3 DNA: TGCGCCAGCAGTCAACCCACGGGAGGGAATGAGCAGTTCTTC.

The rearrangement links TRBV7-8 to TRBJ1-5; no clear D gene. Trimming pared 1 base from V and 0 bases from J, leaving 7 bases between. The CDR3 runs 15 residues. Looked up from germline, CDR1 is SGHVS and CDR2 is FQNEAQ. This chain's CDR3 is CASSLERVSNQPQHF. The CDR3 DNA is TGTGCCAGCAGCTTAGAGAGGGTTAGCAATCAGCCCCAGCATTTT.

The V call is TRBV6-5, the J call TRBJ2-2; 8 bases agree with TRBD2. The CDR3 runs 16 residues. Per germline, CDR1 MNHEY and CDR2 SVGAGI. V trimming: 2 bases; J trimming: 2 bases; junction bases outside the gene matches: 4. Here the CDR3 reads CASSYVAGYNTGELFF. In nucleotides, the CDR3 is TGTGCCAGCAGTTACGTAGCGGGGTACAACACCGGGGAGCTGTTTTTT.

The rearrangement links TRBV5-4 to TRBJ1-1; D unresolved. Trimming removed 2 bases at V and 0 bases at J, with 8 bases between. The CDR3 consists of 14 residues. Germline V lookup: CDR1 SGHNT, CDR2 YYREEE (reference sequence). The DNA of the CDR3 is TGTGCCAGCAGCTTCCGGGATATGAACACTGAAGCTTTCTTT. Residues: CASSFRDMNTEAFF.